The 32 T cell receptor beta chains given below trace back to one sample, sequenced in a study of T cells in Graves' hyperthyroidism and ophthalmopathy. RNA transcripts served as the template for amplifying TCR beta CDR3 regions. In the first-round RT-PCR of the TCR CDR3, the HTBI primer set was used. From the multiplex PCR reads, TCRdb called clonotypes with MiXCR, one entry per CDR3 protein. The sample contains approximately 530,000 distinct CDR3 sequences, 15% to 20% of which appear only once. The sample was blood. These receptors all stem from a man in his forties with Graves' ophthalmopathy.

The chain is built from TRBV7-9 and TRBJ2-1, with D possibly TRBD1 on 5 matching bases. CDR1 and CDR2 from the germline V gene are SEHNR and FQNEAQ (reference sequence). Trimming stripped 1 base from V and 0 bases from J, with 10 bases between. The length of the CDR3 is 16 residues. CDR3 coding DNA: TGTGCCAGCAGCTTAGGGACCACAGGCTCCTACAATGAGCAGTTCTTC. Translated: CASSLGTTGSYNEQFF. The full variable domain, rest sourced from reference TRBV7-9 and TRBJ2-1, is DTGVSQNPRHKITKRGQNVTFRCDPISEHNRLYWYRQTLGQGPEFLTYFQNEAQLEKSRLLSDRFSAERPKGSFSTLEIQRTEQGDSAMYLCASSLGTTGSYNEQFFGPGTRLTVL.

This chain links TRBV28 with TRBJ2-7; 7 positions match TRBD1. The V gene's germline CDR1 is MDHEN and CDR2 SYDVKM. The CDR3 has 15 residues. V was clipped by 3 bases and J by 6 bases; unmatched bases: 11. The CDR3 nucleotides are TGTGCCAGCAGTTTGCGGAACAGGGGTACGGGCGAGCAGTACTTC. Translating it yields CASSLRNRGTGEQYF. The full variable domain, completed using reference TRBV28 and TRBJ2-7, is DVKVTQSSRYLVKRTGEKVFLECVQDMDHENMFWYRQDPGLGLRLIYFSYDVKMKEKGDIPEGYSVSREKKERFSLILESASTNQTSMYLCASSLRNRGTGEQYFGPGTRLTVT.

V usage is TRBV10-3 and J usage is TRBJ1-2; no clear D gene. Looked up from germline, CDR1 is ENHRY and CDR2 is SYGVKD. CDR3 size: 11 residues. V lost 4 bases to trimming and J lost 8 bases, with 8 bases between them. In nucleotides, the CDR3 is TGTGCCATCAGTGTCTATGGAGGCTACACCTTC. Amino acid sequence: CAISVYGGYTF.

The chain uses TRBV5-1 and TRBJ2-2; the D gene is possibly TRBD2 (5 bases). The CDR3 extends over 15 amino acids. Trimming stripped 4 bases from V and 3 bases from J, with 13 bases between. From germline, CDR1 is SGHRS and CDR2 YFSETQ. As DNA, the CDR3 is TGCGCCAGCAGCCCCCCCGACTATTACACCGGGGAGCTGTTTTTT. This gives the protein CASSPPDYYTGELFF.

In its sample, this clonotype was seen a few times. The gene calls are TRBV5-1 and TRBJ2-1, with D tentatively TRBD2 (6 bases). The CDR3 totals 14 residues. Germline V gene data show CDR1 as SGHRS and CDR2 as YFSETQ. V was trimmed by 2 bases and J by 7 bases, leaving 13 bases between them. CDR3 protein: CASSFSLARNEQFF. Here the CDR3 DNA reads TGCGCCAGCAGCTTCAGTCTAGCGCGGAATGAGCAGTTCTTC.

This clonotype was seen only a few times. V and J are TRBV7-9 and TRBJ1-1; D not certain. CDR1 is SEHNR, CDR2 FQNEAQ, per germline (reference sequence). There are 14 residues in the CDR3. Between the trimmed V and J ends, which lost 7 bases and 4 bases, there was a span of 16 bases. CDR3 nucleotide sequence: TGTGCCAGCACCGTAGGGATTCCAGGCACTGAAGCTTTCTTT. Translation: CASTVGIPGTEAFF.

The V and J genes are TRBV6-4 and TRBJ1-1; possibly TRBD1 for D (6 bases). Germline CDR1 and CDR2: MRHNA and SNTAGT. V shed 3 bases and J shed 8 bases, with 16 bases lying between them. This CDR3 has 14 residues. CDR3 DNA: TGTGCCAGCAGTGAAACCCCAGGGGACGTAGAAGCTTTCTTT. It yields the protein CASSETPGDVEAFF.

The J gene is TRBJ2-5, the V gene TRBV6-1; the match to TRBD2 covers 15 bases. Trimming took 2 bases from V and 2 from J; bases not matched to a gene: 9. CDR3 length: 19 amino acids. Germline V gene data show CDR1 as MNHNS and CDR2 as SASEGT. CDR3 nucleotide sequence: TGTGCCAGCAGTGAACTTAAGGGACTAGCGGGGGGCCGGCAAGAGACCCAGTACTTC. This codes for CASSELKGLAGGRQETQYF.

This clonotype was seen many times. This sequence joins TRBV20-1 and TRBJ1-3; TRBD1 is a possible D gene (6 bases). Germline CDR1 and CDR2: DFQATT and SNEGSKA (reference sequence). V was shortened by 4 bases and J by 0 bases, with 7 bases between the two germline ends. The CDR3 length is 13 residues. The CDR3 loop is CSATGVSGNTIYF. DNA of the CDR3: TGCAGTGCTACAGGGGTCTCTGGAAACACCATATATTTT.

This clonotype occurred many times. The rearrangement uses TRBV7-8 and TRBJ2-5; D is ambiguous. Germline V gene sequence: CDR1 SGHVS, CDR2 FQNEAQ. The V end lost 1 base, the J end lost 4 bases, and 7 bases lay between the germline ends. CDR3 length: 13 residues. CDR3 coding DNA: TGTGCCAGCAGCTTAGGCTATTCAGAGACCCAGTACTTC. Residues: CASSLGYSETQYF.

There are a few counts of this clonotype. The chain joins TRBV19 to TRBJ2-7; D might be TRBD1 or TRBD2, each matching 5 bases. Germline CDR1 reads LNHDA; CDR2 reads SQIVND (reference sequence). V shed 3 bases and J shed 6 bases, with 12 bases lying between them. The CDR3 totals 13 residues. The CDR3 DNA is TGTGCCAGTAGTATGGGACCGGCGGGCGAGCAGTACTTC. Translating gives CASSMGPAGEQYF. Full variable domain (rest looked up from reference TRBV19 and TRBJ2-7): DGGITQSPKYLFRKEGQNVTLSCEQNLNHDAMYWYRQDPGQGLRLIYYSQIVNDFQKGDIAEGYSVSREKKESFPLTVTSAQKNPTAFYLCASSMGPAGEQYFGPGTRLTVT.

This clonotype was detected ten times or more. V usage is TRBV28 and J usage is TRBJ1-1, with D unresolved. The length of the CDR3 is 12 residues. Trimming took off 1 base at V and 0 bases at J, with 0 bases between the two ends. Germline CDR1 is MDHEN and CDR2 is SYDVKM. CDR3 DNA: TGTGCCAGCAGTTTATTGAACACTGAAGCTTTCTTT. Amino acid sequence: CASSLLNTEAFF.

This clonotype showed up many times. This CDR3 reads CASSISGPGTSGSNEQFF. In DNA form, the CDR3 reads TGTGCCAGTAGTATCTCGGGTCCCGGGACTAGCGGGAGTAACGAGCAGTTCTTC. The chain uses TRBV19 and TRBJ2-1; 14 bases are shared with TRBD2. Germline V CDR1 and CDR2: LNHDA, SQIVND (reference sequence). V gave up 3 bases and J gave up 10 bases; unmatched junction bases: 14. This CDR3 spans 18 amino acids.

This clonotype was observed a handful of times. The rearrangement uses TRBV27 and TRBJ1-4, with a tentative D call TRBD1 (6 bases). This CDR3 region has 17 residues. Germline V gene sequence: CDR1 MNHEY, CDR2 SMNVEV (reference sequence). Deletions cut 5 bases from V and 7 bases from J, with 23 bases between. The chain's CDR3 is CASSPYYRGSGSEKLFF. DNA of the CDR3: TGTGCCAGCAGTCCGTACTATAGGGGGTCCGGAAGTGAAAAACTGTTTTTT.

This clonotype was seen a few times. Given the absence of the conserved phenylalanine or tryptophan at the CDR3 end, a read error is likely. The rearrangement uses TRBV5-5 and TRBJ1-5; D perhaps matches TRBD1 (5 bases). CDR1 is SGHKS and CDR2 is YYEKEE in the germline V gene (reference sequence). Trimming removed 1 base at V and 7 bases at J, with 18 bases between. The CDR3 has 16 amino acids. CDR3 region: CASSLYMGPLLQPQHL. CDR3 coding DNA: TGTGCCAGCAGCTTGTACATGGGGCCGCTCCTCCAGCCCCAGCATCTT.

At least ten counts were recorded for this clonotype. This chain links TRBV5-1 with TRBJ2-7; D is unresolved. The germline V and J ends were trimmed by 0 bases and 0 bases, with 7 bases remaining between them. The CDR3 contains 14 residues. Germline values: CDR1 SGHRS, CDR2 YFSETQ. The CDR3 DNA is TGCGCCAGCAGCTTGGAACTAAGCTCCTACGAGCAGTACTTC. It translates to CASSLELSSYEQYF.

This clonotype was observed many times. The chain links TRBV3-1 to TRBJ1-1; no clear D. The V gene's germline CDR1 is LGHDT and CDR2 YNNKEL (reference sequence). Trimming left V 0 bases short and J 10 bases short, with 15 bases between. The CDR3 loop spans 14 amino acids. The CDR3 reads CASSQDQDRSRAFF. DNA for the CDR3: TGTGCCAGCAGCCAAGATCAGGATAGGTCGAGAGCTTTCTTT.

This clonotype came up many times. The V call is TRBV18, the J call TRBJ2-3, with 9 bases aligning to TRBD2. The V and J ends lost 3 bases and 5 bases, in that order; junction bases with no gene match: 6. The length of the CDR3 is 15 residues. Looked up from germline, CDR1 is KGHSH and CDR2 is LQKENI. The CDR3: CASSPKRGAIDTQYF. The CDR3 DNA reads TGTGCCAGCTCACCCAAGCGGGGGGCCATAGATACGCAGTATTTT.

In its sample, this clonotype was seen many times. The CDR3 loop reads CASSHGLWGNQPQHF. CDR3 DNA: TGTGCCAGCAGCCACGGCCTGTGGGGTAATCAGCCCCAGCATTTT. The chain uses TRBV3-1 and TRBJ1-5; D not certain. This CDR3 is 15 amino acids long. Germline V CDR1 and CDR2: LGHDT, YNNKEL (reference sequence). Trimming removed 3 bases from V and 4 bases from J, with 13 bases in between.

A few counts support this clonotype. This chain uses TRBV19 with TRBJ2-3; D is unresolved. The CDR3 is made up of 17 amino acids. CDR1 and CDR2 (germline): LNHDA, SQIVND (reference sequence). Trimming removed 5 bases from V and 0 bases from J, with 18 bases in between. CDR3 in DNA: TGTGCCAGTAGTCGGCCCACATACCCCCTTAGCACAGATACGCAGTATTTT. Translation: CASSRPTYPLSTDTQYF. Variable domain in full (rest from reference TRBV19 and TRBJ2-3): DGGITQSPKYLFRKEGQNVTLSCEQNLNHDAMYWYRQDPGQGLRLIYYSQIVNDFQKGDIAEGYSVSREKKESFPLTVTSAQKNPTAFYLCASSRPTYPLSTDTQYFGPGTRLTVL.

The rearrangement joins TRBV20-1 to TRBJ1-2; 9 bases are a match to TRBD1. Germline V lookup: CDR1 DFQATT, CDR2 SNEGSKA (reference sequence). This CDR3 region has 16 residues. V lost 1 base and J lost 4; bases outside the gene matches: 10. This CDR3 is CSARANRGPRSYGYTF. The CDR3 DNA follows: TGCAGTGCTAGAGCTAACAGGGGGCCGCGGAGCTATGGCTACACCTTC.

The V gene is TRBV7-9, the J gene TRBJ1-2; D uncertain. V gave up 2 bases and J gave up 13 bases, with 17 bases separating them. This CDR3 contains 13 residues. CDR1 and CDR2 from the germline V gene are SEHNR and FQNEAQ (reference sequence). The CDR3 is CASSLNLRSDPTF. In DNA, the CDR3 is TGTGCCAGCAGCTTAAATTTGAGGTCGGACCCCACCTTC.

The V gene is TRBV7-6, the J gene TRBJ2-7; D gene uncertain. Germline CDR1 and CDR2: SGHVS and FNYEAQ. The CDR3 extends over 17 amino acids. The V gene lost 10 bases and the J gene lost 3 bases, with 28 bases spanning the gap. CDR3 DNA sequence: TGTGCCACGAGCCCTTTTAGCACCCATATGTCGAACTACGAGCAGTACTTC. Its protein is CATSPFSTHMSNYEQYF.

This clonotype was seen a few times. In nucleotides, the CDR3 is TGTGCCAGCAGCCTCACCGGACTAGCTAAGGGGGTCAGGGAGCTGTTTTTT. This sequence encodes CASSLTGLAKGVRELFF. V gene TRBV7-9 combines with J gene TRBJ2-2; 8 positions agree with TRBD2. CDR1 and CDR2 (germline): SEHNR, FQNEAQ (reference sequence). V shed 5 bases and J 9 bases; nucleotides not matched to a gene: 17. The CDR3 contains 17 residues.

This clonotype was seen only a few times. The chain joins TRBV4-1 to TRBJ1-1, with D tentatively TRBD1 (6 bases). CDR1 and CDR2 from the germline V gene are MGHRA and YSYEKL. CDR3 length: 15 amino acids. With 2 bases removed from V and 3 bases from J, the gap between germline ends came to 13 bases. The CDR3 spells CASSQPRGGDTEAFF. The CDR3 DNA reads TGCGCCAGCAGCCAACCCAGGGGAGGAGACACTGAAGCTTTCTTT.

This clonotype was counted many times. The chain uses TRBV28 and TRBJ2-7, with 14 bases aligning to TRBD2. The CDR3 sequence is 19 residues long. V trimming: 8 bases; J trimming: 5 bases; junction bases outside the gene matches: 20. Germline V gene lookup returns CDR1 MDHEN and CDR2 SYDVKM. The CDR3 region has the DNA TGTGCCAGCCACGCCGCGGGACTAGCGGGAGAATTATCCGGCGACGAGCAGTACTTC. Encoded protein: CASHAAGLAGELSGDEQYF.

The CDR3 region is CASSKSGRMGTGELFF. Here the CDR3 DNA reads TGTGCCAGCAGCAAGAGCGGGAGGATGGGAACCGGGGAGCTGTTTTTT. This chain connects TRBV4-2 to TRBJ2-2; TRBD2 aligns across 9 bases. V gave up 5 bases and J gave up 5 bases; unmatched junction bases: 9. Germline V gene sequence: CDR1 LGHNA, CDR2 YNFKEQ. This CDR3 comprises 16 residues.

This clonotype was observed many times. V usage is TRBV2 and J usage is TRBJ2-3; 8 bases agree with TRBD2. The CDR3 is 15 residues long. V shed 8 bases and J 2 bases; nucleotides not matched to a gene: 9. Germline CDR1 reads SNHLY; CDR2 reads FYNNEI. CDR3 protein: CASSRGRGVTDTQYF. CDR3 sequence (DNA): TGTGCCAGCTCCCGAGGGCGGGGGGTCACAGATACGCAGTATTTT.

This clonotype has a count of ten or more. The V call is TRBV2, the J call TRBJ2-2; D is ambiguous. The V gene lost 5 bases and the J gene lost 7 bases, with 8 bases spanning the gap. Germline V gene sequence: CDR1 SNHLY, CDR2 FYNNEI. The CDR3 runs to 12 residues. Here the CDR3 DNA reads TGTGCCAGCAGTCCATATGACGGGGAGCTGTTTTTT. This encodes CASSPYDGELFF.

In this sample, this clonotype turned up many times. V gene TRBV18 combines with J gene TRBJ2-1; no firm D call. Germline V gene lookup returns CDR1 KGHSH and CDR2 LQKENI. The CDR3 is 13 residues long. V lost 3 bases and J lost 10, with 13 bases in between. DNA of the CDR3: TGTGCCAGCTCACCGCCCTCGTCTATCGAGCAGTTCTTC. It translates to CASSPPSSIEQFF.

The chain is built from TRBV29-1 and TRBJ2-3; D remains ambiguous. The CDR3 sequence is 13 residues long. Germline V gene sequence: CDR1 SQVTM, CDR2 ANQGSEA. Trimming cost V 6 bases and J 2 bases, with 12 bases left between them. CDR3 loop: CSVWSPNTDTQYF. Here the CDR3 DNA reads TGCAGCGTATGGTCCCCTAACACAGATACGCAGTATTTT.

This chain uses TRBV7-3 with TRBJ2-1; 7 bases map to TRBD1. This CDR3 is 15 amino acids long. The germline V gene encodes CDR1 SGHTA and CDR2 FQGTGA. Trimming removed 5 bases from V and 7 bases from J; junction bases left unmatched: 11. The CDR3 sequence: CASSRDSLLWNEQFF. CDR3 sequence (DNA): TGTGCCAGCAGCCGGGACAGTCTTCTTTGGAATGAGCAGTTCTTC.